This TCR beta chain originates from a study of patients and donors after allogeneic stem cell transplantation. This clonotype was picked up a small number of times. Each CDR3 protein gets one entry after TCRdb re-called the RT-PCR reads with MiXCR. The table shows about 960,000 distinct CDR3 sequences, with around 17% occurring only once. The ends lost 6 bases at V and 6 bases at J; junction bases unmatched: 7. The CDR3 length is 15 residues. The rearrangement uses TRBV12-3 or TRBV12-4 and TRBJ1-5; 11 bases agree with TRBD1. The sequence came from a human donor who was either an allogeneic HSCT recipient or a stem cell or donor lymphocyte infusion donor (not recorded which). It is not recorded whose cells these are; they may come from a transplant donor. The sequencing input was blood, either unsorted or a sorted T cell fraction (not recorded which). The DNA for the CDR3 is TGTGCCAGCAGCCCCACGGACAGGGGGCGTCAGCCCCAGCATTTT. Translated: CASSPTDRGRQPQHF.